This T cell receptor beta chain was recorded in a study of metastatic and nonmetastatic thyroid tumors. Study-level background: Where malignant and benign thyroid patients were concerned, repertoires were compared across blood and tumor or nodule tissue.

Each patient went into thyroid surgery without having received any treatment. The authors' processing: CDR3 was compared across clinicopathological groups, and the resulting differences were used to build a distant-metastasis classifier for papillary thyroid cancer. TCRdb re-analyzed the PCR reads using MiXCR. Here the V and J calls rest on TCRdb's processing, not on the authors' analysis. The repertoire holds roughly 40,000 clones, about 12% seen once, with 8.5% to 10% in the top ten. This clone came up many times. This CDR3 has 14 residues. Trimming took 5 bases from V and 5 from J, leaving 15 bases between them. Germline loops: CDR1 DFQATT, CDR2 SNEGSKA (reference sequence).

This clonotype was obtained from a male donor with papillary thyroid cancer or a benign thyroid nodule (not recorded which). Some clones in this sample may be carry-over from other donors' samples. The sequencing sample was made of blood. The chain is built from TRBV20-1 and TRBJ1-4, with TRBD1 as a possible D gene (5 bases). Here the CDR3 DNA reads TGCAGTGCTCGGGACCCCTTTGGGAATGAAAAACTGTTTTTT. Amino acid sequence: CSARDPFGNEKLFF.